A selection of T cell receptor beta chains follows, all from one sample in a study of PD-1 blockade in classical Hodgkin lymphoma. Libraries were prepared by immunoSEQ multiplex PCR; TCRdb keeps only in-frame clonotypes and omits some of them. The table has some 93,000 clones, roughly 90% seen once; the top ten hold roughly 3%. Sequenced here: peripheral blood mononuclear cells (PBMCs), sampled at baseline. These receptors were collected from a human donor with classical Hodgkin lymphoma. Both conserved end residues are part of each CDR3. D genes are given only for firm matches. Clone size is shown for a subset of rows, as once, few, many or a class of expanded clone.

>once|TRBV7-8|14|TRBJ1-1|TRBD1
TGTGCCAGCAGCGCGACAGGGAGGAAGACTGAAGCTTTCTTT
CASSATGRKTEAFF
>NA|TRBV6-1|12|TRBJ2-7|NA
TGTGCCACCTCCCGACAGACCTACGAGCAGTACTTC
CATSRQTYEQYF
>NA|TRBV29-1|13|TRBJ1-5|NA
TGCAGCGTCGTGACAGATTTTAATCAGCCCCAGCATTTT
CSVVTDFNQPQHF
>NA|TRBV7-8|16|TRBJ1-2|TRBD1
TGTGCCAGCAGCAATCCGGGACAGGGCACTAACTATGGCTACACCTTC
CASSNPGQGTNYGYTF
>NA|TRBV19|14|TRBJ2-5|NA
TGTGCCAGTAGTATAGATCCAGGGGTAAAGACCCAGTACTTC
CASSIDPGVKTQYF
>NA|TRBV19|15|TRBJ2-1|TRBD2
TGTGCCAGTAGTACATCTAGCGGGGGGGCCAATGAGCAGTTCTTC
CASSTSSGGANEQFF
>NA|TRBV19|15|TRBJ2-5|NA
TGTGCCAGTAGCCCCACGGGGCCAGGGACGGAGACCCAGTACTTC
CASSPTGPGTETQYF
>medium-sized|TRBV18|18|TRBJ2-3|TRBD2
TGTGCCAGCTCACCCCTCCCTTCCCTAGCGGAAGCGCTAGATACGCAGTATTTT
CASSPLPSLAEALDTQYF
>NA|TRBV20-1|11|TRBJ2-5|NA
TGCAGTGCCCATAGGCAAGAGACCCAGTACTTC
CSAHRQETQYF
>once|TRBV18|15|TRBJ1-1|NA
TGTGCCAGCTCACCGCGGGGACACATGAACACTGAAGCTTTCTTT
CASSPRGHMNTEAFF
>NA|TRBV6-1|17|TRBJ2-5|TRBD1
TGTGCCAGCAGTGACCTAGGACAGGGGGATCCCTCAGAGACCCAGTACTTC
CASSDLGQGDPSETQYF
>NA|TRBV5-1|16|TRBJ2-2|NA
TGCGCCAGCATAAGCCGGGCTTCGGGCGACACCGGGGAGCTGTTTTTT
CASISRASGDTGELFF
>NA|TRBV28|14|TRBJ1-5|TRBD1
TGTGCCAGCCGAGGGGGCATCGTCAATCAGCCCCAGCATTTT
CASRGGIVNQPQHF
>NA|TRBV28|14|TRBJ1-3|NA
TGTGCCAGCAGTTTACCCCTGGGGGGAAACACCATATATTTT
CASSLPLGGNTIYF
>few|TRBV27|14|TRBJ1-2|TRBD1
TGTGCCAGCAGCGGGCAAGAGGGGGCTGGTGGCTACACCTTC
CASSGQEGAGGYTF
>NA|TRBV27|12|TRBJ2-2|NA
TGTGCCAGCAGTTTTATTACCGGGGAGCTGTTTTTT
CASSFITGELFF
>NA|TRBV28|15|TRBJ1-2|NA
TGTGCCAGCAGTTTCCCCCGGACGGAGGGCTATGGCTACACCTTC
CASSFPRTEGYGYTF
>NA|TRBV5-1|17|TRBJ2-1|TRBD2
TGCGCCAGCAGCTTGGAAGTAATGGGGCTAGCGGGCAATGAGCAGTTCTTC
CASSLEVMGLAGNEQFF
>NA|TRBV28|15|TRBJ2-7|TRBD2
TGTGCCAGCAGTCCCGGGACTAGCGGAGTCTACGAGCAGTACTTC
CASSPGTSGVYEQYF
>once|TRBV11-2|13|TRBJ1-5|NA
TGTGCCAGCAGCTTAGCTCATGGGCAGCCCCAGCATTTT
CASSLAHGQPQHF
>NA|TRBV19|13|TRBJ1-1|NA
TGTGCCAGTAGTATAGCATCGGCCTCTGAAGCTTTCTTT
CASSIASASEAFF
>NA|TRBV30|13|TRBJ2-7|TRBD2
TGTGCCTGGAGTTTCCTAGCGGGAAACGAGCAGTACTTC
CAWSFLAGNEQYF
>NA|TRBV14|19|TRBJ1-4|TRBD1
TGTGCCAGCAGCCAAGTACGGGGCCAGGGGGCAGTCAAATCAGAAAAACTGTTTTTT
CASSQVRGQGAVKSEKLFF
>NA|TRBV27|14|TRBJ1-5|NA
TGTGCCAGCAGTTTAGGGGTAAGAAATCAGCCCCAGCATTTT
CASSLGVRNQPQHF
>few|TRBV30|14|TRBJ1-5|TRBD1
TGTGCCTGGAGTACGGGACAGGGGTTTCAGCCCCAGCATTTT
CAWSTGQGFQPQHF
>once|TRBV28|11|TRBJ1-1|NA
TGTGCCACCGGACCCCCTCGGGAGGCTTTCTTT
CATGPPREAFF
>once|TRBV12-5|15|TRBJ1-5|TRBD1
TGTGCTAGTGGTTTGCAGGGGGTGAACAATCAGCCCCAGCATTTT
CASGLQGVNNQPQHF
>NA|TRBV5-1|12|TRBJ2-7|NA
TGCGCCAGCAGCTTGTGGGGAGACGAGCAGTACTTC
CASSLWGDEQYF
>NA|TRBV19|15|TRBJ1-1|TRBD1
TGTGCCACCCAAGGCCGGGACAGAGGACGGACTGAAGCTTTCTTT
CATQGRDRGRTEAFF
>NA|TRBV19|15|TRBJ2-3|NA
TGTGCCAGTAGTATATTGGGCGTCCTCACAGATACGCAGTATTTT
CASSILGVLTDTQYF
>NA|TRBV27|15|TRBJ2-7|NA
TGTGCCAGCAGTCCGCCCCCCTTGGGACGAGACGAGCAGTACTTC
CASSPPPLGRDEQYF
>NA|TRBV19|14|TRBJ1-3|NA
TGTGCCAGTAGTATTTGGGATGGCGGAAACACCATATATTTT
CASSIWDGGNTIYF
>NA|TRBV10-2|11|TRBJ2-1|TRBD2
TGCGCCAGCACCCAGCGGGGCGAGCAGTTCTTC
CASTQRGEQFF
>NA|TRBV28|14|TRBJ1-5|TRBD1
TGTGCCAGCAGTTCCCGACAGGGAAGACGGCCCCAGCATTTT
CASSSRQGRRPQHF
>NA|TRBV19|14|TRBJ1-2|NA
TGTGCCAGTAGTATAGATAAAAAGGACTATGGCTACACCTTC
CASSIDKKDYGYTF
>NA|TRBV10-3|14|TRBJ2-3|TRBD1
TGTGCCATCAGTGGGACAGGCAACACAGATACGCAGTATTTT
CAISGTGNTDTQYF
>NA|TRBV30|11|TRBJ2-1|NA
TGTGCCTGGAGTAACTCCTATGAGCAGTTCTTC
CAWSNSYEQFF
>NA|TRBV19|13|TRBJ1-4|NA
TGTGCCAGTAGTGTCGGACCCAATGAAAAACTGTTTTTT
CASSVGPNEKLFF
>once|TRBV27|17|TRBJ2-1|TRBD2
TGTGCCAGCAGTTTAGGGGCACTAGCGGGAGGGCCTGATGAGCAGTTCTTC
CASSLGALAGGPDEQFF
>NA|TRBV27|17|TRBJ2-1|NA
TGTGCCAGCAGTTTAAAGAGACAAGTGGGAGTATACAATGAGCAGTTCTTC
CASSLKRQVGVYNEQFF